This T cell receptor beta chain stems from a study of cytomegalovirus exposure and HLA in healthy donors. Overall study context: Falling in the Caucasian-associated ancestry cluster were about 83% of some 400 genotyped donors. Broader study findings: Later on, analysis showed that most CMV-associated TCR beta chains appeared to be HLA-restricted.

The CDR3 extends over 15 amino acids. Looked up from germline, CDR1 is SEHNR and CDR2 is FQNEAQ (reference sequence). V was pared by 5 bases and J by 1 base, with 6 bases of the junction left unmatched. This clone has just one count. The antigen remains unidentified. PCR employed 60 Vbeta and 13 Jbeta primers. The data were produced by immunoSEQ multiplex PCR, yet TCRdb's version contains in-frame clones alone and is incomplete. The data hold under 200,000 clones, with 77% observed a single time. The sample taken for sequencing was PBMCs. The TCR originated in a woman in her forties in good health and CMV-seropositive. The chain recombines TRBV7-9 with TRBJ1-2, with TRBD1 matching 8 bases. The CDR3 DNA sequence: TGTGCCAGCAGCAGGTCAGGGGGCAGTAACTATGGCTACACCTTC. It codes for CASSRSGGSNYGYTF.